This T cell receptor beta chain is from a study of CD8 T cells in Susac syndrome. Random hexamers were used to reverse transcribe an amount of roughly 0.45 to 1 ug RNA. TCRdb recomputed calls from the immunoSEQ multiplex PCR reads with MiXCR, one row per CDR3 protein. The sample shows roughly 120,000 distinct CDR3 sequences, roughly 94% of them seen only once. Germline V lookup: CDR1 GTSNPN, CDR2 SVGIG (reference sequence). The CDR3 is 14 residues long. Trimming left V 4 bases short and J 0 bases short, with 9 bases between. Sequenced input: CD4+ T cells from PBMCs. This chain uses TRBV30 with TRBJ2-2; D gene ambiguous. This clonotype was sampled from a human donor with multiple sclerosis. This chain's CDR3 is CAWTGLSNTGELFF. CDR3 DNA: TGTGCCTGGACTGGGCTTTCGAACACCGGGGAGCTGTTTTTT.